This TCR beta chain was sequenced in a study of blood T cell repertoires in COVID-19. Profiled with immunoSEQ multiplex PCR; TCRdb holds only in-frame clones, not every one. The sample has about 100,000 clones, 70% to 80% seen once; the top ten hold around 10%. The CDR3 loop spans 13 amino acids. Germline CDR1 reads LNHDA; CDR2 reads SQIVND (reference sequence). V was pared by 5 bases and J by 10 bases, with 15 bases between. The sequencing input was peripheral blood. This TCR was recovered from a woman between 65 and 79 years old with acute or convalescent COVID-19. The chain combines TRBV19 with TRBJ2-1, with a possible D match to TRBD1 (6 bases). The CDR3 nucleotides read TGTGCCAGTAGTCTCGTACAGGGTAGGGAGCAGTTCTTC. Its protein product is CASSLVQGREQFF.